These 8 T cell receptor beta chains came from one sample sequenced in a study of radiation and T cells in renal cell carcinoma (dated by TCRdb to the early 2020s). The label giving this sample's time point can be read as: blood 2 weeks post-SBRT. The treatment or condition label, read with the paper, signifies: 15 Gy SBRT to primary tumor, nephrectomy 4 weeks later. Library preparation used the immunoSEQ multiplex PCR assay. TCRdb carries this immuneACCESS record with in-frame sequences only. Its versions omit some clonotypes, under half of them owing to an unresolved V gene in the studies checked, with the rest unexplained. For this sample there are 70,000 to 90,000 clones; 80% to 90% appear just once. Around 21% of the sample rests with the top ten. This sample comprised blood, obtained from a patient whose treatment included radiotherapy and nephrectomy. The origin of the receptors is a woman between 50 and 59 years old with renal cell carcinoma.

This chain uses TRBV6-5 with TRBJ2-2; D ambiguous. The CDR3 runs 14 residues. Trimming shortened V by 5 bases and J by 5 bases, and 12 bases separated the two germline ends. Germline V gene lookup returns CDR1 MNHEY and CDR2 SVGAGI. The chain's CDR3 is CASSKHTRTGELFF. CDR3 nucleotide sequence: TGTGCCAGCAGTAAGCATACTCGAACCGGGGAGCTGTTTTTT.

CDR3 loop: CASSLSRQGHGELFF. The CDR3, as DNA: TGTGCCAGCAGTTTATCGAGGCAGGGGCACGGGGAGCTGTTTTTT. The chain is built from TRBV27 and TRBJ2-2; a weak D match, TRBD1 (6 bases). Trimming stripped 0 bases from V and 7 bases from J, with 12 bases between. Germline V gene data show CDR1 as MNHEY and CDR2 as SMNVEV (reference sequence). The CDR3 is made up of 15 amino acids.

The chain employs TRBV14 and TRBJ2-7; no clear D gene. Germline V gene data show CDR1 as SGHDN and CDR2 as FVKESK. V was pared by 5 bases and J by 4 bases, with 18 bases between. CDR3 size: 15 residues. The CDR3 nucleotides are TGTGCCAGCAGCAAAACGTTGGGGTTTACATACGAGCAGTACTTC. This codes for CASSKTLGFTYEQYF.

The CDR3 is CASSLTGATEAFF. CDR3 nucleotides: TGTGCCAGCAGCCTGACAGGGGCCACTGAAGCTTTCTTT. V usage is TRBV7-9 and J usage is TRBJ1-1; 8 positions match TRBD1. CDR3 length: 13 amino acids. V shed 5 bases and J 4 bases; nucleotides not matched to a gene: 3. Germline V gives CDR1 SEHNR, CDR2 FQNEAQ (reference sequence).

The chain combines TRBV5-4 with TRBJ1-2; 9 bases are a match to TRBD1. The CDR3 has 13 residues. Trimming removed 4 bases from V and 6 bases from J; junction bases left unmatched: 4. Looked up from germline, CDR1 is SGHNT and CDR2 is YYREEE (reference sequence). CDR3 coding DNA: TGTGCCAGCAGCACAACAGGGGGCAATGGCTACACCTTC. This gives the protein CASSTTGGNGYTF.

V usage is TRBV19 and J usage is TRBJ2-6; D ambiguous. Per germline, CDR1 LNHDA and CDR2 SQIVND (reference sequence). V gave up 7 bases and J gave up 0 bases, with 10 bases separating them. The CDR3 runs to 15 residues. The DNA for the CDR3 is TGTGCCAGTACCAAAGGGCACTCTGGGGCCAACGTCCTGACTTTC. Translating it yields CASTKGHSGANVLTF.

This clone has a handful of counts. This chain's CDR3 is CASNPAGGRADTQYF. CDR3 sequence (DNA): TGTGCCAGCAACCCAGCGGGAGGAAGGGCAGATACGCAGTATTTT. The genes are TRBV9 and TRBJ2-3, with TRBD2 matching over 9 bases. The CDR3 sequence is 15 residues long. Germline V gene lookup returns CDR1 SGDLS and CDR2 YYNGEE. The junction had 9 bases not matched to a gene; V was cut back by 6 bases and J by 4 bases.

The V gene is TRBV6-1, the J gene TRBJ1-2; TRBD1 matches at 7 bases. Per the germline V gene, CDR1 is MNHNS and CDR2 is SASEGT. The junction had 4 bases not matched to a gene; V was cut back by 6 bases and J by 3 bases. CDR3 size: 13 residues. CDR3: CASRPGQHYGYTF. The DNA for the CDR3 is TGTGCCAGCAGGCCGGGACAGCACTATGGCTACACCTTC.